These T cell receptor beta chains were read from a single sample in a study of blood T cell repertoires in COVID-19. Here immunoSEQ multiplex PCR was the method, and the copy in TCRdb shows in-frame clones only, minus some. The sample has around 500,000 clones; roughly 88% are singletons. The sequenced sample was PBMCs or T cells enriched from blood (not recorded which). The receptors stem from a woman in her 40s who had recovered from COVID-19. Each CDR3 is given with its conserved first and last residue. The order of the fields is V gene, D gene, J gene, clone size, CDR3 DNA, CDR3 protein. The D gene is left open where the match is weak. Some rows mark clone size as missing; the rest say once, few, many or name a class of expanded clone.

v_gene: TRBV29-1; d_gene: TRBD1; j_gene: TRBJ1-2; abundance: -; CDR3nt: TGCAGCGTCTGGACAGGGACCGGGGGCTACACCTTC; CDR3aa: CSVWTGTGGYTF
v_gene: TRBV6-2/TRBV6-3; d_gene: TRBD2; j_gene: TRBJ2-1; abundance: -; CDR3nt: TGTGCCAGCAGCCACAGCGGGAGCAAGTTCTTC; CDR3aa: CASSHSGSKFF
v_gene: TRBV7-2; d_gene: TRBD1; j_gene: TRBJ1-1; abundance: -; CDR3nt: TGTGCCAGCAGCTTTAGGGGGCCAGCAGGGGCTGAAGCTTTCTTT; CDR3aa: CASSFRGPAGAEAFF
v_gene: TRBV7-6; d_gene: TRBD1; j_gene: TRBJ2-1; abundance: -; CDR3nt: TGTGCCAGCAGCTTAGCCGGGACAGGGACTTATGAGCAGTTCTTC; CDR3aa: CASSLAGTGTYEQFF
v_gene: TRBV20-1; d_gene: -; j_gene: TRBJ2-7; abundance: -; CDR3nt: TGCAGTGCTAGTGACAGCTCCTACGAGCAGTACTTC; CDR3aa: CSASDSSYEQYF
v_gene: TRBV15; d_gene: TRBD2; j_gene: TRBJ2-1; abundance: -; CDR3nt: TGTGCCACCAGAGAAGGGACTAGCGGGATCCGTGAGCAGTTCTTC; CDR3aa: CATREGTSGIREQFF
v_gene: TRBV19; d_gene: TRBD1; j_gene: TRBJ2-2; abundance: -; CDR3nt: TGTGCCAGTAGTAACCGGGACAGGGAGGCCGGGGAGCTGTTTTTT; CDR3aa: CASSNRDREAGELFF
v_gene: TRBV4-3; d_gene: -; j_gene: TRBJ1-5; abundance: -; CDR3nt: TGCGCCAGCAGCCAAGATCTAGGGGGTCCCAATCAGCCCCAGCATTTT; CDR3aa: CASSQDLGGPNQPQHF
v_gene: TRBV9; d_gene: -; j_gene: TRBJ1-3; abundance: few; CDR3nt: TGTGCCAGCAGCGTAGCAATCTCTGGAAACACCATATATTTT; CDR3aa: CASSVAISGNTIYF
v_gene: TRBV2; d_gene: -; j_gene: TRBJ2-5; abundance: once; CDR3nt: TGTGCCAGCAGCGACAGGTACCAAGAGACCCAGTACTTC; CDR3aa: CASSDRYQETQYF
v_gene: TRBV7-2; d_gene: -; j_gene: TRBJ2-4; abundance: -; CDR3nt: TGTGCCAGCAGTTTTACACTACGGGACATTAAAAACATTCAGTACTTC; CDR3aa: CASSFTLRDIKNIQYF
v_gene: TRBV20-1; d_gene: -; j_gene: TRBJ2-5; abundance: -; CDR3nt: TGCAGTGCTAGTCACGGGACTCAAGAGACCCAGTACTTC; CDR3aa: CSASHGTQETQYF
v_gene: TRBV5-1; d_gene: TRBD1; j_gene: TRBJ1-4; abundance: -; CDR3nt: TGCGCCAGCAGCGGGCCCGGACAGGATGCTCGTGAAAAACTGTTTTTT; CDR3aa: CASSGPGQDAREKLFF
v_gene: TRBV20-1; d_gene: -; j_gene: TRBJ2-7; abundance: -; CDR3nt: TGCAGTGCTAGTTTTCCGGGGTTACCCTACGAGCAGTACTTC; CDR3aa: CSASFPGLPYEQYF
v_gene: TRBV6-5; d_gene: -; j_gene: TRBJ2-7; abundance: -; CDR3nt: TGTGCCAGCAGGGGGGCAGGGGACTACGAGCAGTACTTC; CDR3aa: CASRGAGDYEQYF
v_gene: TRBV5-1; d_gene: -; j_gene: TRBJ1-1; abundance: -; CDR3nt: TGCGCCAGCAGCTTGTCGGGGGGATTGAACACTGAAGCTTTCTTT; CDR3aa: CASSLSGGLNTEAFF
v_gene: TRBV6-5; d_gene: -; j_gene: TRBJ1-1; abundance: -; CDR3nt: TGTGCCAGCAGTTCCTCTCGGACGGGAACTGAAGCTTTCTTT; CDR3aa: CASSSSRTGTEAFF
v_gene: TRBV11-2; d_gene: -; j_gene: TRBJ2-1; abundance: -; CDR3nt: TGTGCCAGCAGCTTATTCTTCAATGAGCAGTTCTTC; CDR3aa: CASSLFFNEQFF
v_gene: TRBV12-3/TRBV12-4; d_gene: -; j_gene: TRBJ2-4; abundance: once; CDR3nt: TGTGCCAGCAGTTTTCAGGGGTCCATTCAGTACTTC; CDR3aa: CASSFQGSIQYF
v_gene: TRBV6-5; d_gene: -; j_gene: TRBJ2-2; abundance: -; CDR3nt: TGTGCCAGCAGTTACGGACGTGGGAGGTACACCGGGGAGCTGTTTTTT; CDR3aa: CASSYGRGRYTGELFF
v_gene: TRBV27; d_gene: TRBD2; j_gene: TRBJ2-3; abundance: -; CDR3nt: TGTGCCAGCACCTCGGCGGGAGTGGGGGGAGATACGCAGTATTTT; CDR3aa: CASTSAGVGGDTQYF
v_gene: TRBV6-2/TRBV6-3; d_gene: TRBD1; j_gene: TRBJ1-2; abundance: -; CDR3nt: TGTGCCAGCAGTCTACTTTCAGGGGGCGAGGGCACTAACTATGGCTACACCTTC; CDR3aa: CASSLLSGGEGTNYGYTF
v_gene: TRBV19; d_gene: TRBD1; j_gene: TRBJ2-7; abundance: -; CDR3nt: TGTGCCAGTAGTGTCACAGGGGACTACGAGCAGTACTTC; CDR3aa: CASSVTGDYEQYF
v_gene: TRBV19; d_gene: -; j_gene: TRBJ1-1; abundance: -; CDR3nt: TGTGCCAGTAGAACAGGAACAGTGAACACTGAAGCTTTCTTT; CDR3aa: CASRTGTVNTEAFF
v_gene: TRBV27; d_gene: -; j_gene: TRBJ2-5; abundance: few; CDR3nt: TGTGCCAGCAGTTTACGGGGGTCTAAGACCCAGTACTTC; CDR3aa: CASSLRGSKTQYF
v_gene: TRBV24-1; d_gene: -; j_gene: TRBJ1-2; abundance: few; CDR3nt: TGTGCCACCGGTACAGGGACATACTATGGCTACACCTTC; CDR3aa: CATGTGTYYGYTF
v_gene: TRBV6-5; d_gene: -; j_gene: TRBJ1-6; abundance: -; CDR3nt: TGTGCCAGCACCCAACAGGATATCTATAATTCACCCCTCCACTTT; CDR3aa: CASTQQDIYNSPLHF
v_gene: TRBV18; d_gene: TRBD2; j_gene: TRBJ2-1; abundance: -; CDR3nt: TGTGCCAGCTCACCACCCATGACTAGCGCCAATGAGCAGTTCTTC; CDR3aa: CASSPPMTSANEQFF
v_gene: TRBV7-6; d_gene: TRBD2; j_gene: TRBJ2-7; abundance: -; CDR3nt: TGTGCCAGCAGCCCCAGGCGGGAGGTAGCCAACGAGCAGTACTTC; CDR3aa: CASSPRREVANEQYF
v_gene: TRBV7-2; d_gene: TRBD1; j_gene: TRBJ1-2; abundance: -; CDR3nt: TGTGCCAGCAGCCGCGGGACAGGGGGAGGGGGCTACACCTTC; CDR3aa: CASSRGTGGGGYTF
v_gene: TRBV15; d_gene: -; j_gene: TRBJ2-1; abundance: -; CDR3nt: TGTGCCACCAGCAGAGGACGGGATTCCCCATACAATGAGCAGTTCTTC; CDR3aa: CATSRGRDSPYNEQFF
v_gene: TRBV5-6; d_gene: TRBD1; j_gene: TRBJ1-2; abundance: -; CDR3nt: TGTGCCAGCAGCTTGGTCTCGACAGGGGCGATCTATGGCTACACCTTC; CDR3aa: CASSLVSTGAIYGYTF
v_gene: TRBV25-1; d_gene: -; j_gene: TRBJ2-2; abundance: -; CDR3nt: TGTGCCAGCAGTGAGACAGTGAGGAACACCGGGGAGCTGTTTTTT; CDR3aa: CASSETVRNTGELFF
v_gene: TRBV19; d_gene: -; j_gene: TRBJ2-2; abundance: -; CDR3nt: TGTGCCAGTAGTACGACCATGGGCGGGACGACCACCGGGGAGCTGTTTTTT; CDR3aa: CASSTTMGGTTTGELFF
v_gene: TRBV27; d_gene: -; j_gene: TRBJ1-6; abundance: -; CDR3nt: TGTGCCAGCAGTGTGACGGGTCACTGGATCAATTCACCCCTCCACTTT; CDR3aa: CASSVTGHWINSPLHF
v_gene: TRBV5-5; d_gene: -; j_gene: TRBJ2-7; abundance: once; CDR3nt: TGTGCCAGCAGCTTTGGTGGCAGCTACGAGCAGTACTTC; CDR3aa: CASSFGGSYEQYF
v_gene: TRBV6-2/TRBV6-3; d_gene: -; j_gene: TRBJ2-7; abundance: once; CDR3nt: TGTGCCAGCAGTTACTCATCGACAGGCGGGCGGGGGCTGCCCTACGAGCAGTACTTC; CDR3aa: CASSYSSTGGRGLPYEQYF
v_gene: TRBV5-4; d_gene: -; j_gene: TRBJ2-7; abundance: few; CDR3nt: TGTGCCAGCAGCTTGTTTGGAGGGGGCTACGGCGAGCAGTACTTC; CDR3aa: CASSLFGGGYGEQYF
v_gene: TRBV5-6; d_gene: TRBD2; j_gene: TRBJ2-2; abundance: -; CDR3nt: TGTGCCAGCAGCTTGGGGCTAGCGGGAGTGCAGACCGGGGAGCTGTTTTTT; CDR3aa: CASSLGLAGVQTGELFF
v_gene: TRBV19; d_gene: -; j_gene: TRBJ2-3; abundance: once; CDR3nt: TGTGCCAGTAGTATACAGCGAGATACGCAGTATTTT; CDR3aa: CASSIQRDTQYF
v_gene: TRBV27; d_gene: -; j_gene: TRBJ2-1; abundance: -; CDR3nt: TGTGCCAGCAGTTGGCGGGGTACCCACAATGAGCAGTTCTTC; CDR3aa: CASSWRGTHNEQFF
v_gene: TRBV15; d_gene: TRBD1; j_gene: TRBJ2-4; abundance: -; CDR3nt: TGTGCCACCAGCAGACATGTATATCAAAGCTTCGCAGGGGGTAAGAACATTCAGTACTTC; CDR3aa: CATSRHVYQSFAGGKNIQYF
v_gene: TRBV5-4; d_gene: -; j_gene: TRBJ2-5; abundance: -; CDR3nt: TGTGCCAGCAGCCTAATCGCGGATCGGGAGACCCAGTACTTC; CDR3aa: CASSLIADRETQYF
v_gene: TRBV19; d_gene: TRBD2; j_gene: TRBJ2-7; abundance: -; CDR3nt: TGTGCCAGTAGTCCATTTAGCGGGAGGGGGGACGAGCAGTACTTC; CDR3aa: CASSPFSGRGDEQYF
v_gene: TRBV2; d_gene: -; j_gene: TRBJ2-3; abundance: -; CDR3nt: TGTGCCAGCAGTGCGGAGGCAGATACGCAGTATTTT; CDR3aa: CASSAEADTQYF
v_gene: TRBV12-3/TRBV12-4; d_gene: -; j_gene: TRBJ1-2; abundance: -; CDR3nt: TGTGCCAGCAGTCACATCCCTAACTATGGCTACACCTTC; CDR3aa: CASSHIPNYGYTF
v_gene: TRBV19; d_gene: TRBD1; j_gene: TRBJ1-2; abundance: -; CDR3nt: TGTGCCAGTAGATCCCCACAACAGGGGAACTATGGCTACACCTTC; CDR3aa: CASRSPQQGNYGYTF
v_gene: TRBV6-5; d_gene: -; j_gene: TRBJ2-1; abundance: -; CDR3nt: TGTGCCAGCAGTTACTCGAACTCAGGGGGGAATGAGCAGTTCTTC; CDR3aa: CASSYSNSGGNEQFF
v_gene: TRBV6-5; d_gene: TRBD1; j_gene: TRBJ1-5; abundance: -; CDR3nt: TGTGCCAGCAGGGGCGGGACAGGCGGAGGTCAGCCCCAGCATTTT; CDR3aa: CASRGGTGGGQPQHF
v_gene: TRBV7-2; d_gene: -; j_gene: TRBJ2-3; abundance: -; CDR3nt: TGTGCCAGCAGCTGGGGGGGCACAGATACGCAGTATTTT; CDR3aa: CASSWGGTDTQYF
v_gene: TRBV11-2; d_gene: TRBD1; j_gene: TRBJ1-1; abundance: -; CDR3nt: TGTGCCAGCAGCTCACCCCGGACAGGGAACACTGAAGCTTTCTTT; CDR3aa: CASSSPRTGNTEAFF
v_gene: TRBV6-5; d_gene: -; j_gene: TRBJ2-7; abundance: -; CDR3nt: TGTGCCAGCAGTTACGGTGGCCGGGGTTTTGAAAACGAGCAGTACTTC; CDR3aa: CASSYGGRGFENEQYF
v_gene: TRBV7-2; d_gene: TRBD1; j_gene: TRBJ1-1; abundance: -; CDR3nt: TGTGCCAGCAGCTTAGGGGGACAGAGTCTCGCGGGCACTGAAGCTTTCTTT; CDR3aa: CASSLGGQSLAGTEAFF
v_gene: TRBV7-9; d_gene: -; j_gene: TRBJ1-1; abundance: -; CDR3nt: TGTGCCAGCAGCTTAGCGACGGGTGAAGCTTTCTTT; CDR3aa: CASSLATGEAFF
v_gene: TRBV7-2; d_gene: TRBD2; j_gene: TRBJ2-1; abundance: -; CDR3nt: TGTGCCAGCAGCACAACCATCACTAGCGGCGAGCAGTTCTTC; CDR3aa: CASSTTITSGEQFF
v_gene: TRBV6-5; d_gene: -; j_gene: TRBJ2-1; abundance: few; CDR3nt: TGTGCCAGCAGTTACGGGTTAGGGGTCAATGAGCAGTTCTTC; CDR3aa: CASSYGLGVNEQFF
v_gene: TRBV19; d_gene: TRBD2; j_gene: TRBJ2-2; abundance: -; CDR3nt: TGTGCCAGTACGGGGGTAGCGGGAGGCACCGGGGAGCTGTTTTTT; CDR3aa: CASTGVAGGTGELFF
v_gene: TRBV3-1/TRBV3-2; d_gene: TRBD1; j_gene: TRBJ2-1; abundance: once; CDR3nt: TGTGCCAGCAGCCATACCGGGACAGGGGGACGCTACCCCTACAATGAGCAGTTCTTC; CDR3aa: CASSHTGTGGRYPYNEQFF
v_gene: TRBV30; d_gene: TRBD1; j_gene: TRBJ2-3; abundance: -; CDR3nt: TGTGCCTGGCCCCGGGACAGCTTTGGCACAGATACGCAGTATTTT; CDR3aa: CAWPRDSFGTDTQYF